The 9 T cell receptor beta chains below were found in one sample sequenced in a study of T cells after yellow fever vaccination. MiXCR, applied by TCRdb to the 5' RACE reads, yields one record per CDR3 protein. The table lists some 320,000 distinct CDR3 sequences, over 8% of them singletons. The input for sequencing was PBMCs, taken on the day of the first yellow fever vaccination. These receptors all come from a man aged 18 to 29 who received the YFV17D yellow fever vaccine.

CDR3 sequence reads: CASSVEGRAYEQYF. The CDR3 nucleotides are TGTGCCAGCAGCGTTGAGGGCAGGGCTTACGAGCAGTACTTC. This chain uses TRBV7-2 with TRBJ2-7; D might be TRBD1 or TRBD2, each matching 5 bases. Germline V lookup: CDR1 SGHTA, CDR2 FQGNSA. This CDR3 has 14 amino acids. The V gene lost 5 bases and the J gene lost 4 bases, with 15 bases spanning the gap.

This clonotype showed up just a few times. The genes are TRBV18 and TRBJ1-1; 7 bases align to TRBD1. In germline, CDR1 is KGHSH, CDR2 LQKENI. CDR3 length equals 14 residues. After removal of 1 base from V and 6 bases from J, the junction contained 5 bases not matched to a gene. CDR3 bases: TGTGCCAGCTCACCACAAAGGGGGCTCGCTGAAGCTTTCTTT. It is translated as CASSPQRGLAEAFF.

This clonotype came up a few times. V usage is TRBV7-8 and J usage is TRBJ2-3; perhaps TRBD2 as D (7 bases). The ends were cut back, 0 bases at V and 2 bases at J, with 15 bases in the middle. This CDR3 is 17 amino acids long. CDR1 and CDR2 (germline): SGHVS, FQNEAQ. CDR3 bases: TGTGCCAGCAGCTTAGCCAGGGGACTATCTCCCACAGATACGCAGTATTTT. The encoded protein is CASSLARGLSPTDTQYF.

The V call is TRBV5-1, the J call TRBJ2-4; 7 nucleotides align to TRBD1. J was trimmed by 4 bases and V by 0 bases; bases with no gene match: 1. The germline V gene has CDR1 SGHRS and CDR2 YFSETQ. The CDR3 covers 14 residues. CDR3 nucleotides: TGCGCCAGCAGCTTGGTGGGACAGAAAAACATTCAGTACTTC. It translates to CASSLVGQKNIQYF. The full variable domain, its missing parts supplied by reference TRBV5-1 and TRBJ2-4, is KAGVTQTPRYLIKTRGQQVTLSCSPISGHRSVSWYQQTPGQGLQFLFEYFSETQRNKGNFPGRFSGRQFSNSRSEMNVSTLELGDSALYLCASSLVGQKNIQYFGAGTRLSVL.

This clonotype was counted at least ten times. CDR3 region: CASSIVGAGNTEAFF. The CDR3, as DNA: TGTGCCAGTAGTATCGTGGGCGCCGGGAACACTGAAGCTTTCTTT. This chain links TRBV19 with TRBJ1-1, with D uncertain. This CDR3 has 15 residues. Germline V gene data show CDR1 as LNHDA and CDR2 as SQIVND (reference sequence). V lost 3 bases, J lost 1 base, and 12 bases lay in between.

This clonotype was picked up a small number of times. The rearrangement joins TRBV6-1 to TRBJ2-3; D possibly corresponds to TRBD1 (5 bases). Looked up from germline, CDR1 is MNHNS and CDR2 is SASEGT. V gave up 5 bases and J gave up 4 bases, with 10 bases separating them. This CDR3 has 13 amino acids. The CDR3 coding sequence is TGTGCCAGCAGTCCCAGGGTGCCAGATACGCAGTATTTT. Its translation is CASSPRVPDTQYF.

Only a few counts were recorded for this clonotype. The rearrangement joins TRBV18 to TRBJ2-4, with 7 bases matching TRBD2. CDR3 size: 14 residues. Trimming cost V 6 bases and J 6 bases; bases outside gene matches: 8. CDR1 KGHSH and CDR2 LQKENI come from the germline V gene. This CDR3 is CASSPGEGLNIQYF. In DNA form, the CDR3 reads TGTGCCAGCTCCCCCGGGGAGGGCCTAAACATTCAGTACTTC.

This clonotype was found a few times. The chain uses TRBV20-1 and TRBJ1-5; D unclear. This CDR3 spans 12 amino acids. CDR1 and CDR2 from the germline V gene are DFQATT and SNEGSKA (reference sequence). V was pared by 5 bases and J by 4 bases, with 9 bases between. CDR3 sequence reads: CSALAPNQPQHF. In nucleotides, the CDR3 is TGCAGTGCTTTGGCCCCGAATCAGCCCCAGCATTTT.

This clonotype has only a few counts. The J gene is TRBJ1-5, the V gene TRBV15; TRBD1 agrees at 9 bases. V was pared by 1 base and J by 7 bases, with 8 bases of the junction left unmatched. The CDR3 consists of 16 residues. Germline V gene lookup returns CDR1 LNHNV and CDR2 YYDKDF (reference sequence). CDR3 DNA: TGTGCCACCAGCAGAGGGGACAGGGACCTTTCCCAGCCCCAGCATTTT. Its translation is CATSRGDRDLSQPQHF.